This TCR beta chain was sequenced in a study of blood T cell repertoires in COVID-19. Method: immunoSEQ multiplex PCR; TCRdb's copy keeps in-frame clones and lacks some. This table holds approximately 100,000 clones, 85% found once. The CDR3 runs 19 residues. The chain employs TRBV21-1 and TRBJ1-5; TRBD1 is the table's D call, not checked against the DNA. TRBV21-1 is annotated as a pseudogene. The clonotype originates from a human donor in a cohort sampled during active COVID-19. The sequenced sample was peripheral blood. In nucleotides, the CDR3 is TGTGCCAGCAGCAAACCCAGCGAGGGGGCGCGGAGAAGCAATCAGCCCCAGCATTTT. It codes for CASSKPSEGARRSNQPQHF.